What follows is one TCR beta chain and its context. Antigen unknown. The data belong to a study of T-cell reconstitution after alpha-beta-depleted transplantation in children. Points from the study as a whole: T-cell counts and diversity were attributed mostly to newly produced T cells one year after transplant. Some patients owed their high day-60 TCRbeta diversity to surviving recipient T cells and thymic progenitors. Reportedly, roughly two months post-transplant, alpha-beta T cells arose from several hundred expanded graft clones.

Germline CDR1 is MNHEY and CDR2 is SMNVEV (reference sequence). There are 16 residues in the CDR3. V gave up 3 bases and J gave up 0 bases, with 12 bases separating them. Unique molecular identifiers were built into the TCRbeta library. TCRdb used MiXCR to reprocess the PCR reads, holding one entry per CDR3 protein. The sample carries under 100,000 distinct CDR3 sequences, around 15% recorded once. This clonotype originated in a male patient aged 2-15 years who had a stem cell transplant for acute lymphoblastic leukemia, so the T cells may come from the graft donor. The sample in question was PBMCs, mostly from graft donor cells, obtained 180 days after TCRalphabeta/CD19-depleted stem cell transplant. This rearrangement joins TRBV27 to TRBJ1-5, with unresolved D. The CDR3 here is CASSFRGVNSNQPQHF. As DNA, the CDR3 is TGTGCCAGCAGTTTCCGCGGGGTAAATAGCAATCAGCCCCAGCATTTT.